This entry lists 17 T cell receptor beta chains sequenced from one sample in a study of cytomegalovirus exposure and HLA in healthy donors. Clones were sequenced by immunoSEQ multiplex PCR, and TCRdb holds only the in-frame ones, with some missing. This table has about 360,000 clones, just over 85% appearing once. The sample was PBMCs. Source of these receptors: a woman between 18 and 29 years old in good health and CMV-seronegative.

This clone was counted once. The V call is TRBV30, the J call TRBJ2-4; 9 nucleotides match TRBD2. The J segment lost 3 bases and the V segment lost 0 bases, leaving 9 bases of the junction unmatched. CDR3 length: 17 residues. The germline V gene encodes CDR1 GTSNPN and CDR2 SVGIG (reference sequence). Here the CDR3 DNA reads TGTGCCTGGAGTGTACGGGCGGGGGGGCCTGTCAAAAACATTCAGTACTTC. It specifies CAWSVRAGGPVKNIQYF.

This clone was seen just once. The chain joins TRBV30 to TRBJ2-7; D remains ambiguous. The CDR3 runs 14 residues. From germline, CDR1 is GTSNPN and CDR2 SVGIG (reference sequence). Trimming pared 4 bases from V and 1 base from J, leaving 14 bases between. DNA of the CDR3: TGTGCCTGGATCCCCTTGCCGGAGTCCTACGAGCAGTACTTC. It yields the protein CAWIPLPESYEQYF.

The chain carries TRBV7-2 and TRBJ2-7; TRBD1 agrees at 7 bases. Germline CDR1 reads SGHTA; CDR2 reads FQGNSA. The CDR3 extends over 14 amino acids. The trim removed 4 bases at V and 1 base at J, leaving 4 bases unmatched. CDR3 DNA: TGTGCCAGCAGCTCCCAACAGGGGTCCTACGAGCAGTACTTC. Its protein is CASSSQQGSYEQYF.

The V and J genes are TRBV27 and TRBJ2-1, with 7 bases that match TRBD2. V shed 5 bases and J 0 bases; nucleotides not matched to a gene: 13. From germline, CDR1 is MNHEY and CDR2 SMNVEV (reference sequence). CDR3 length equals 18 residues. The CDR3 nucleotides are TGTGCCAGCAGTCAAGTAGCGCCGGGCGGGAGCTCCTACAATGAGCAGTTCTTC. It translates to CASSQVAPGGSSYNEQFF.

The rearrangement uses TRBV2 and TRBJ1-1; a weak D match, TRBD1 (6 bases). The CDR3 extends over 15 amino acids. Germline CDR1 SNHLY, CDR2 FYNNEI. V was shortened by 6 bases and J by 1 base, with 15 bases between the two germline ends. Here the CDR3 DNA reads TGTGCCAGCAGGCGCCCGACAGGCGCGAACACTGAAGCTTTCTTT. It translates to CASRRPTGANTEAFF.

The CDR3 protein is CASSDFPRRGNNSPLHF. In nucleotides, the CDR3 is TGTGCCAGCAGTGACTTCCCGCGTAGAGGGAATAATTCACCCCTCCACTTT. This chain links TRBV6-4 with TRBJ1-6; D remains ambiguous. V shed 1 base and J shed 5 bases, with 15 bases lying between them. Germline V CDR1 and CDR2: MRHNA, SNTAGT. This CDR3 spans 17 amino acids.

This clone was seen a single time. The gene calls are TRBV11-2 and TRBJ2-3; TRBD2 aligns across 10 bases. Germline-derived CDR1 and CDR2 are SGHAT and FQNNGV. The CDR3 length is 14 residues. V lost 4 bases, J lost 5 bases, and 3 bases stayed unmatched. CDR3 bases: TGTGCCAGCAGCTACCAGCGGGGGGGAGATACGCAGTATTTT. Protein sequence: CASSYQRGGDTQYF.

This sequence joins TRBV27 and TRBJ2-7; TRBD2 matches at 7 bases. This CDR3 comprises 15 residues. With 6 bases clipped from V and 2 bases from J, the junction kept 10 bases outside the gene matches. The V gene's germline CDR1 is MNHEY and CDR2 SMNVEV (reference sequence). The CDR3 loop is CASSSRLGGAYEQYF. The CDR3 DNA follows: TGTGCCAGCAGCTCCCGATTGGGGGGGGCCTACGAGCAGTACTTC.

The gene calls are TRBV28 and TRBJ2-7; maybe TRBD2 (6 bases). The CDR3 contains 17 residues. From germline, CDR1 is MDHEN and CDR2 SYDVKM. V lost 5 bases and J lost 4, with 24 bases in between. The CDR3 DNA follows: TGTGCCAGCAGTCTCCCCGGTGGCTACGGAGGGGAGTACGAGCAGTACTTC. It codes for CASSLPGGYGGEYEQYF. The entire variable domain, with the rest obtained from reference TRBV28 and TRBJ2-7, is as follows: DVKVTQSSRYLVKRTGEKVFLECVQDMDHENMFWYRQDPGLGLRLIYFSYDVKMKEKGDIPEGYSVSREKKERFSLILESASTNQTSMYLCASSLPGGYGGEYEQYFGPGTRLTVT.

The J gene is TRBJ1-1, the V gene TRBV28; 8 bases are a match to TRBD1. The germline V gene has CDR1 MDHEN and CDR2 SYDVKM. CDR3 size: 16 residues. The ends lost 2 bases at V and 5 bases at J; junction bases unmatched: 10. CDR3 in DNA: TGTGCCAGCAGTTTAACCCTGGGACAGGAAAAGACTGAAGCTTTCTTT. Encoded protein: CASSLTLGQEKTEAFF.

This rearrangement joins TRBV5-1 to TRBJ1-4, with unresolved D. This CDR3 is built from 16 residues. V was clipped by 1 base and J by 0 bases, with 10 bases between them. Germline V gene lookup returns CDR1 SGHRS and CDR2 YFSETQ. In DNA form, the CDR3 reads TGCGCCAGCAGCTTGAATCTGGGAGCAACTAATGAAAAACTGTTTTTT. Protein: CASSLNLGATNEKLFF. Combining the CDR3 with reference TRBV5-1 and TRBJ1-4 gives the whole variable domain KAGVTQTPRYLIKTRGQQVTLSCSPISGHRSVSWYQQTPGQGLQFLFEYFSETQRNKGNFPGRFSGRQFSNSRSEMNVSTLELGDSALYLCASSLNLGATNEKLFFGSGTQLSVL.

The rearrangement links TRBV5-1 to TRBJ1-1; D may be TRBD1 (6 bases). Trimming stripped 4 bases from V and 0 bases from J, with 16 bases between. The germline CDR1 and CDR2 sequences are SGHRS and YFSETQ. The CDR3 contains 16 residues. This chain's CDR3 is CASSQTVGQLNTEAFF. The CDR3 DNA sequence: TGCGCCAGCAGCCAGACCGTTGGACAGCTGAACACTGAAGCTTTCTTT.

CDR3 amino acids: CASKTQRMNTEAFF. The CDR3, as DNA: TGTGCCAGCAAGACACAGAGAATGAACACTGAAGCTTTCTTT. This sequence joins TRBV28 and TRBJ1-1; D gene uncertain. V lost 7 bases and J lost 0, with 12 bases in between. Germline values: CDR1 MDHEN, CDR2 SYDVKM. The CDR3 totals 14 residues.

This chain links TRBV6-6 with TRBJ1-1; TRBD1 aligns across 8 bases. This CDR3 contains 13 residues. The germline gives CDR1 MNHNY, CDR2 SVGAGI (reference sequence). Germline trimming cut 6 bases from V and 1 base from J; bases unmatched to any gene: 1. Written as DNA, the CDR3 is TGTGCCAGCAGGGGGACAGGGAACACTGAAGCTTTCTTT. It codes for CASRGTGNTEAFF.

The chain links TRBV5-1 to TRBJ1-2; 8 bases are shared with TRBD1. V lost 0 bases, J lost 4 bases, and 5 bases stayed unmatched. The CDR3 spans 15 residues. Germline lookup yields CDR1 SGHRS and CDR2 YFSETQ. CDR3 amino acids: CASSLATTGVYGYTF. The CDR3 nucleotides are TGCGCCAGCAGCTTGGCCACGACAGGGGTCTATGGCTACACCTTC.

The chain links TRBV7-2 to TRBJ2-7, with D unresolved. V lost 1 base, J lost 7 bases, and 8 bases lay in between. Germline-derived CDR1 and CDR2 are SGHTA and FQGNSA. CDR3 length equals 12 residues. The CDR3 loop is CASSLVGREQYF. The CDR3 nucleotides read TGTGCCAGCAGCTTAGTTGGCAGAGAGCAGTACTTC.

The chain recombines TRBV5-4 with TRBJ2-3; TRBD2 agrees at 12 bases. The germline gives CDR1 SGHNT, CDR2 YYREEE (reference sequence). This CDR3 spans 16 amino acids. Trimming removed 0 bases from V and 7 bases from J; junction bases left unmatched: 6. The CDR3 bases are TGTGCCAGCAGCTTGGGACTAGCGGGGGCCCAGCATACGCAGTATTTT. Its translation is CASSLGLAGAQHTQYF.